The T cell receptor (beta chain) under discussion was sequenced for a study of post-analysis software for immune sequencing data. Study in general: Both relapsing-remitting and secondary progressive multiple sclerosis featured among the disease courses, as did progressive-relapsing multiple sclerosis. Study observations and caveats: When patients were compared with controls, 4 or 5 TRBV segments were more frequent, TRBV5-6, TRBV5-1 and TRBV20-1 among them.

This CDR3 is 13 amino acids long. Germline V gives CDR1 SQVTM, CDR2 ANQGSEA. Prepared libraries of TCR beta cDNA carried unique molecular identifiers. TCRdb reprocessed the PCR reads via MiXCR and lists one record per CDR3 protein. The sample includes fewer than 550,000 distinct CDR3 sequences, approximately 34% of them seen just once. Details on this clonotype: Its cognate antigen is unknown.

The sample was blood. This TCR was sampled from a girl between 2 and 17 years old with multiple sclerosis. The rearrangement joins TRBV29-1 to TRBJ1-1; D perhaps matches TRBD1 (5 bases). The DNA of the CDR3 is TGCAACGGTGTCAGGGCCCGGAACACTGAAGCTTTCTTT. It encodes CNGVRARNTEAFF.